The present T cell receptor (beta chain) was sequenced within a study of blood T cells in healthy people across ages. There are a few counts of this clonotype. The germline V gene has CDR1 SGHRS and CDR2 YFSETQ. The length of the CDR3 is 15 residues. V was shortened by 0 bases and J by 7 bases, with 14 bases between the two germline ends. Together with a sample-barcoded 5' primer, a J-beta primer mix was included in a second PCR lasting about 6 to 11 cycles. One entry per CDR3 protein, called by TCRdb with MiXCR from the 5' RACE reads. The sample shows fewer than 900,000 distinct CDR3 sequences, more than 40% of them seen only once.

This TCR was recovered from an older woman in good health. Sequences were obtained from blood. The rearrangement joins TRBV5-1 to TRBJ2-1; D might be TRBD1 (6 bases). The CDR3 region is CASSLDRVGWNEQFF. As DNA, the CDR3 is TGCGCCAGCAGCTTGGACAGGGTCGGTTGGAATGAGCAGTTCTTC.